This is a list of T cell receptor beta chains from one sample in a study of blood T cells in healthy people across ages. TCRdb processed the 5' RACE reads anew with MiXCR; each CDR3 protein has one entry. The sample has over 1,300,000 distinct CDR3 sequences, 59% seen once; the top ten hold over 6.5%. The sample comprised blood. The receptors derive from a man between 18 and 29 years old in good health. The CDR3 runs from the conserved cysteine through the conserved F or W. Fields, in order: clone size, V gene, D gene, J gene, CDR3 protein, CDR3 DNA. A D gene is named only where the DNA matches it firmly. Some rows have no size entry. The others give once, few or many, or a class for an expanded clone.

NA	TRBV4-3	NA	TRBJ2-6	CASSQKGTYSGADVLTF	TGCGCCAGCAGCCAAAAAGGGACCTACTCTGGGGCCGACGTCCTGACTTTC
once	TRBV7-9	TRBD1	TRBJ2-7	CASSLGGTGGARLGYEQYF	TGTGCCAGCAGCTTAGGGGGGACAGGGGGCGCGAGACTGGGCTACGAGCAGTACTTC
NA	TRBV12-3/TRBV12-4	TRBD1	TRBJ1-2	CASTESDQTGRDGYTF	TGTGCCAGCACTGAATCCGATCAGACAGGGAGGGATGGCTACACCTTC
few	TRBV28	NA	TRBJ2-2	CASNTHPATGELFF	TGTGCCAGCAACACCCACCCGGCGACCGGGGAGCTGTTTTTT
NA	TRBV27	TRBD1	TRBJ1-2	CASSAAQGSGYTF	TGTGCCAGCAGTGCAGCACAGGGGAGCGGCTACACCTTC
NA	TRBV7-2	TRBD1	TRBJ2-1	CAIPTGGQGFDEQFF	TGTGCCATCCCGACAGGGGGCCAAGGATTCGATGAGCAGTTCTTC
NA	TRBV20-1	TRBD2	TRBJ2-7	CSAPSLAGSYEQYF	TGCAGTGCTCCTTCCCTAGCGGGCTCCTACGAGCAGTACTTC
few	TRBV20-1	NA	TRBJ1-5	CSALGQDSNQPQHF	TGCAGTGCTTTGGGACAAGATAGCAATCAGCCCCAGCATTTT
NA	TRBV12-3/TRBV12-4	TRBD1	TRBJ1-6	CASSWGTGGSPLHF	TGTGCCAGCAGTTGGGGGACAGGGGGTTCACCCCTCCACTTT
few	TRBV29-1	TRBD1	TRBJ1-2	CSVVPTGTGGINYGYTF	TGCAGCGTTGTGCCCACCGGGACAGGGGGAATAAACTATGGCTACACCTTC
NA	TRBV4-3	TRBD1	TRBJ1-1	CASSPGATGLAEAFF	TGCGCCAGCAGCCCCGGGGCGACAGGGTTGGCTGAAGCTTTCTTT
NA	TRBV20-1	TRBD2	TRBJ2-5	CSAMLAGVHVETQYF	TGCAGTGCTATGCTAGCGGGAGTACACGTCGAGACCCAGTACTTC
NA	TRBV20-1	NA	TRBJ1-4	CSASDRGGATNEKLFF	TGCAGTGCTAGCGATAGGGGTGGGGCAACTAATGAAAAACTGTTTTTT
NA	TRBV15	TRBD2	TRBJ2-4	CATSRDPGTSSCQQYF	TGTGCCACCAGCAGAGATCCTGGGACTAGTTCTTGTCAGCAGTACTTC
NA	TRBV6-2/TRBV6-3	TRBD1	TRBJ2-2	CASSFFWTGSTGELFF	TGTGCCAGCAGTTTTTTCTGGACAGGGAGCACCGGGGAGCTGTTTTTT
few	TRBV12-5	NA	TRBJ1-1	CASGGELNTEAFF	TGTGCTAGTGGTGGGGAGCTGAACACTGAAGCTTTCTTT
NA	TRBV15	NA	TRBJ1-1	CATGPGRQNTEAFF	TGTGCCACCGGACCCGGACGGCAGAACACTGAAGCTTTCTTT
NA	TRBV2	NA	TRBJ2-1	CASSEYSGRRSYYNEQFF	TGTGCCAGCAGTGAATACTCGGGGCGGAGATCCTACTACAATGAGCAGTTCTTC
few	TRBV20-1	NA	TRBJ2-7	CSARAGHYEQYF	TGCAGTGCCAGAGCGGGTCACTACGAGCAGTACTTC
NA	TRBV27	NA	TRBJ2-1	CASSPPGRQSEQFF	TGTGCCAGCAGCCCTCCGGGACGGCAGAGTGAGCAGTTCTTC
NA	TRBV15	NA	TRBJ2-5	CATSRELALDQETQYF	TGTGCCACCAGCAGAGAACTGGCTCTGGACCAAGAGACCCAGTACTTC
NA	TRBV6-5	NA	TRBJ2-3	CASSARGSGTQYF	TGTGCCAGCAGTGCCCGGGGCAGCGGTACGCAGTATTTT
NA	TRBV9	NA	TRBJ2-2	CASGVAPGELFF	TGTGCCAGCGGCGTAGCCCCCGGGGAGCTGTTTTTT
NA	TRBV5-1	NA	TRBJ2-7	CASSFDLDEQYF	TGCGCCAGCAGCTTCGACCTCGACGAGCAGTACTTC
NA	TRBV29-1	NA	TRBJ2-2	CSVERGGGGLFF	TGCAGCGTTGAAAGGGGAGGTGGGGGGCTGTTTTTT
NA	TRBV12-3/TRBV12-4	NA	TRBJ2-5	CASSHSGVKGEGPETQYF	TGTGCCAGCAGTCACTCGGGGGTTAAGGGGGAGGGCCCAGAGACCCAGTACTTC
NA	TRBV7-2	TRBD2	TRBJ2-3	CASSMGTSGPDTQYF	TGTGCCAGCAGCATGGGGACTAGCGGACCAGATACGCAGTATTTT
few	TRBV21-1	NA	TRBJ2-4	CASSPHWGPAKNIQYF	TGTGCCAGCAGCCCTCATTGGGGGCCAGCCAAAAACATTCAGTACTTC
few	TRBV6-2/TRBV6-3	NA	TRBJ2-7	CASSYTGLYEQYF	TGTGCCAGCAGTTACACGGGACTCTACGAGCAGTACTTC
few	TRBV29-1	NA	TRBJ2-1	CSVHSGSSYNEQFF	TGCAGCGTCCACTCCGGGTCGTCCTACAATGAGCAGTTCTTC
few	TRBV7-9	TRBD2	TRBJ2-1	CASSSSGSPGREQFF	TGTGCCAGCAGTTCGAGCGGGAGCCCGGGTAGGGAGCAGTTCTTC
NA	TRBV5-4	NA	TRBJ2-7	CASSSPGTRYEQYF	TGTGCCAGCAGCTCGCCCGGGACGCGCTACGAGCAGTACTTC
NA	TRBV6-1	TRBD2	TRBJ2-3	CASNGLAGDLDTQYF	TGTGCCAGCAACGGACTAGCGGGGGACCTGGATACGCAGTATTTT
few	TRBV6-5	NA	TRBJ2-3	CASSYGIGVDTQYF	TGTGCCAGCAGTTACGGTATCGGCGTGGATACGCAGTATTTT
NA	TRBV4-1	TRBD1	TRBJ1-1	CASSQDPGGNEAFF	TGCGCCAGCAGCCAAGATCCAGGGGGGAATGAAGCTTTCTTT
NA	TRBV12-3/TRBV12-4	NA	TRBJ1-1	CASRPTQYYTEAFF	TGTGCCAGCAGACCAACACAGTACTACACTGAAGCTTTCTTT
NA	TRBV4-2	NA	TRBJ2-5	CASSLRQTDPLNEQYF	TGTGCCAGCAGCCTGCGACAGACTGACCCTCTTAATGAGCAGTACTTC
once	TRBV3-1	NA	TRBJ2-3	CASSQGTGNPDTQYF	TGTGCCAGCAGCCAAGGCACAGGGAATCCAGATACGCAGTATTTT
NA	TRBV5-1	TRBD2	TRBJ2-3	CASSPGTSGSHTQYF	TGCGCCAGCAGCCCCGGGACTAGCGGGTCCCATACGCAGTATTTT
NA	TRBV5-1	NA	TRBJ2-5	CASSLEFRVQEAQYF	TGCGCCAGCAGCTTGGAGTTCAGGGTCCAAGAGGCCCAGTACTTC
few	TRBV15	NA	TRBJ2-5	CATSEGFATQYF	TGTGCCACCAGCGAGGGCTTCGCAACCCAGTACTTC
NA	TRBV18	TRBD1	TRBJ2-5	CASSPKQGVHGQYF	TGTGCCAGCTCACCAAAGCAGGGGGTCCATGGGCAGTACTTC
once	TRBV27	TRBD1	TRBJ2-5	CASSLKWDREETQYF	TGTGCCAGCAGTTTAAAATGGGACAGAGAAGAGACCCAGTACTTC
few	TRBV20-1	NA	TRBJ2-7	CSALPGHPSYEQYF	TGCAGTGCCTTACCGGGACACCCATCCTACGAGCAGTACTTC
NA	TRBV7-9	NA	TRBJ2-7	CASSPARATYEQYF	TGTGCCAGCAGCCCCGCCCGGGCCACCTACGAGCAGTACTTC
NA	TRBV6-6	TRBD2	TRBJ2-5	CASSYSGDYQYF	TGTGCCAGCAGTTACTCAGGGGACTACCAGTACTTC
NA	TRBV9	NA	TRBJ2-6	CASSVAQGPSGANVLTF	TGTGCCAGCAGCGTAGCGCAGGGTCCCTCTGGGGCCAACGTCCTGACTTTC
NA	TRBV6-2/TRBV6-3	NA	TRBJ2-7	CAGRPTTYEQYF	TGTGCCGGCAGACCAACTACCTACGAGCAGTACTTC
NA	TRBV27	NA	TRBJ2-5	CASSSLDVGKETQYF	TGTGCCAGCAGCTCCCTGGACGTCGGAAAAGAGACCCAGTACTTC
many	TRBV9	TRBD2	TRBJ2-5	CASSVSGGGFTETQYF	TGTGCCAGCAGCGTAAGCGGGGGCGGGTTCACAGAGACCCAGTACTTC
NA	TRBV3-1	NA	TRBJ1-2	CASSQEPGTTTGYTF	TGTGCCAGCAGCCAAGAGCCGGGAACCACGACGGGCTACACCTTC
once	TRBV7-2	NA	TRBJ2-7	CASSLWGGPSSYEQYF	TGTGCCAGCAGCTTATGGGGGGGCCCTAGCTCCTACGAGCAGTACTTC
NA	TRBV28	NA	TRBJ2-4	CASSRVGGEAKNIQYF	TGTGCCAGCAGCCGAGTGGGGGGTGAGGCCAAAAACATTCAGTACTTC
NA	TRBV29-1	NA	TRBJ2-7	CSIRTAFYEQYF	TGCAGCATTCGGACGGCCTTCTACGAGCAGTACTTC
NA	TRBV4-3	TRBD1	TRBJ2-7	CASSRKTGAYSYEQYF	TGCGCCAGCAGCCGAAAGACAGGGGCGTACTCCTACGAGCAGTACTTC
few	TRBV20-1	NA	TRBJ1-4	CSASLSPNEKLFF	TGCAGTGCTAGTCTGTCCCCTAATGAAAAACTGTTTTTT
NA	TRBV6-1	NA	TRBJ1-4	CASRSTGKLFF	TGTGCCAGCAGAAGTACGGGAAAACTGTTTTTT